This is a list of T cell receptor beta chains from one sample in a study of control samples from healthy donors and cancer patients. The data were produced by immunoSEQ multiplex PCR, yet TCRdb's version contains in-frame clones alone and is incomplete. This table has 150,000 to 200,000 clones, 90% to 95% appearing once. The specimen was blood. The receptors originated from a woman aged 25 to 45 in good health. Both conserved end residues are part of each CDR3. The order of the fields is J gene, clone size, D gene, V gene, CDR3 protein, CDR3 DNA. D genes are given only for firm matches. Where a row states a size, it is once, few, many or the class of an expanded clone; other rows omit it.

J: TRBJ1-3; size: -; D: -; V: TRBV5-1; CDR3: CASTPDGVSGNTIYF; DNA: TGCGCCAGCACCCCGGACGGCGTCTCTGGAAACACCATATATTTT
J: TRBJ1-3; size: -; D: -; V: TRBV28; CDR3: CASREQGSRNTIYF; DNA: TGTGCCAGCCGCGAGCAGGGAAGTAGAAACACCATATATTTT
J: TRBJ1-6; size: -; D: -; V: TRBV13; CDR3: CASSLVDSNSPLHF; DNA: TGTGCCAGCAGCTTAGTGGACAGCAATTCACCCCTCCACTTT
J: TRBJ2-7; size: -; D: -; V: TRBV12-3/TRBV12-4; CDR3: CASGSGHEQYF; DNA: TGTGCCAGCGGTTCAGGGCACGAGCAGTACTTC
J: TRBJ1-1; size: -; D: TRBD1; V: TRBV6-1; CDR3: CASSENRGYTEAFF; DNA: TGTGCCAGCAGTGAAAACAGGGGGTACACTGAAGCTTTCTTT
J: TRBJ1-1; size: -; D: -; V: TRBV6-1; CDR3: CASSEDSNTEAFF; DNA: TGTGCCAGCAGTGAAGATAGTAACACTGAAGCTTTCTTT
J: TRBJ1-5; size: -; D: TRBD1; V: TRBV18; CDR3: CASSPGQDQPQHF; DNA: TGTGCCAGCTCACCGGGACAGGATCAGCCCCAGCATTTT
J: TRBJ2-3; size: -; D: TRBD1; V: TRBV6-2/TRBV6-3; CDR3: CASSYSGQITDTQYF; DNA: TGTGCCAGCAGTTACTCGGGACAGATCACAGATACGCAGTATTTT
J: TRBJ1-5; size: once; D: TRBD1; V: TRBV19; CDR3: CASSIPGTGGYQPQHF; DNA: TGTGCCAGTAGTATCCCCGGGACAGGGGGCTATCAGCCCCAGCATTTT
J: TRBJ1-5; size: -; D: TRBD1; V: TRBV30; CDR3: CAWSGTGNQPQHF; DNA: TGTGCCTGGAGCGGGACAGGCAATCAGCCCCAGCATTTT
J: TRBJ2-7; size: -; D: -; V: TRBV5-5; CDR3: CASSTRDSNSYEQYF; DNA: TGTGCCAGCAGCACCCGGGACTCAAACTCCTACGAGCAGTACTTC
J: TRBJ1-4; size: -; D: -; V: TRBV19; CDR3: CASTKGRQPNEKLFF; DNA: TGTGCCAGTACCAAGGGACGGCAGCCTAATGAAAAACTGTTTTTT
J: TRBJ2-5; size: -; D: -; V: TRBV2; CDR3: CASSEPFGETQYF; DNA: TGTGCCAGCAGTGAACCCTTCGGGGAGACCCAGTACTTC
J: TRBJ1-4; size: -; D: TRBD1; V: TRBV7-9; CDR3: CASSLVQGEKLFF; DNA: TGTGCCAGCAGCTTAGTACAGGGGGAAAAACTGTTTTTT
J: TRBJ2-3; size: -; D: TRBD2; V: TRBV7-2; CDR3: CASSLGERGGPTDTQYF; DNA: TGTGCCAGCAGCTTAGGGGAGCGGGGGGGCCCCACAGATACGCAGTATTTT
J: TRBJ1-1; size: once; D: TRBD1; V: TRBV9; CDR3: CASSVGTGVRETEAFF; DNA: TGTGCCAGCAGCGTAGGGACAGGGGTAAGGGAGACTGAAGCTTTCTTT
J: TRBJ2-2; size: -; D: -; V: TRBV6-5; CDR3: CASRAPGHYTGELFF; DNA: TGTGCCAGCAGGGCCCCGGGACATTACACCGGGGAGCTGTTTTTT
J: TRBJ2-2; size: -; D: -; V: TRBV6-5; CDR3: CASSFDRPGELFF; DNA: TGTGCCAGCAGTTTTGACAGGCCCGGGGAGCTGTTTTTT
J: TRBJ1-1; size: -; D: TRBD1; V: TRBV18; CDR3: CASSREQGATEAFF; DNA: TGTGCCAGCTCACGGGAACAGGGGGCCACTGAAGCTTTCTTT
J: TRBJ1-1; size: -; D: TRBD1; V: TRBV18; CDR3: CASSPLQTGVNTEAFF; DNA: TGTGCCAGCTCACCACTCCAGACAGGGGTGAACACTGAAGCTTTCTTT
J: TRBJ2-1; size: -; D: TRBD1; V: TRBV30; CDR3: CAWSSDRVNEQFF; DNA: TGTGCCTGGAGTTCGGACAGGGTCAATGAGCAGTTCTTC
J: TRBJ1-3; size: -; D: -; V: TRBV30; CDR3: CAWSVAGSGNTIYF; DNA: TGTGCCTGGAGTGTAGCAGGGTCTGGAAACACCATATATTTT
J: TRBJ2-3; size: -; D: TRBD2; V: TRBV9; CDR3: CASSSRTSEDTQYF; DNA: TGTGCCAGCAGCTCTAGGACTAGCGAAGATACGCAGTATTTT
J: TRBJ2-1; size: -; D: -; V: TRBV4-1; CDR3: CASSQDGQGQAYNEQFF; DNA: TGCGCCAGCAGCCAAGATGGTCAGGGGCAGGCCTACAATGAGCAGTTCTTC
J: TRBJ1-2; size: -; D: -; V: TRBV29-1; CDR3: CSALWGTDGYTF; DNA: TGCAGCGCGTTGTGGGGTACAGATGGCTACACCTTC
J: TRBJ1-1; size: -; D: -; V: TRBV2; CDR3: CASSETDSLYTEAFF; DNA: TGTGCCAGCAGTGAAACGGACAGCTTGTACACTGAAGCTTTCTTT
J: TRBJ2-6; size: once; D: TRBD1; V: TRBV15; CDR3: CATSRGTGKAGANVLTF; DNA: TGTGCCACCAGCAGAGGGACAGGGAAGGCTGGGGCCAACGTCCTGACTTTC
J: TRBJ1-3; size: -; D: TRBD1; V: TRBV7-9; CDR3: CASSLGGQVGNTIYF; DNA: TGTGCCAGCAGCTTAGGGGGACAGGTTGGAAACACCATATATTTT
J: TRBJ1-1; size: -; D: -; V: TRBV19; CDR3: CASSIPGEGTEAFF; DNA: TGTGCCAGTAGTATACCAGGGGAGGGGACTGAAGCTTTCTTT